A single sample gave rise to the 8 T cell receptor beta chains below, sequenced in a study of cytomegalovirus exposure and HLA in healthy donors (TCRdb year 2017). The receptor library was made with the immunoSEQ multiplex PCR assay. For the multiplex PCR, a mixture combining 60 forward primers for TCR Vbeta segments and 13 reverse primers for TCR Jbeta segments was used. TCRdb stores this immuneACCESS table with in-frame sequences only. Part of the clones is absent; in the studies checked, under half of the shortfall reflects unresolved V genes, and no reason is known for the rest. In this sample the table shows around 150,000 clones, about two thirds of which occur a single time. The ten largest make up roughly 2.1% of the sample. What was sequenced was PBMCs. The receptors here all came from a man aged 35-49 years in good health and CMV-seronegative.

The chain uses TRBV4-1 and TRBJ2-3; 10 nucleotides align to TRBD2. The CDR3 consists of 18 residues. V trimming: 1 base; J trimming: 5 bases; junction bases outside the gene matches: 12. In germline, CDR1 is MGHRA, CDR2 YSYEKL. The DNA of the CDR3 is TGCGCCAGCAGCCAAGGTGTAGTACTAGCGGGATCTAGAGATACGCAGTATTTT. It yields the protein CASSQGVVLAGSRDTQYF.

This clone was counted once. The rearrangement uses TRBV28 and TRBJ1-5; tentative D call: TRBD1 (5 bases). The CDR3 spans 16 residues. V was clipped by 3 bases and J by 4 bases, with 16 bases between them. Per the germline V gene, CDR1 is MDHEN and CDR2 is SYDVKM. The chain's CDR3 is CASSLSTESSNQPQHF. In DNA form, the CDR3 reads TGTGCCAGCAGTTTGTCGACAGAGAGCTCAAATCAGCCCCAGCATTTT. The variable domain in full, completed from reference TRBV28 and TRBJ1-5, reads DVKVTQSSRYLVKRTGEKVFLECVQDMDHENMFWYRQDPGLGLRLIYFSYDVKMKEKGDIPEGYSVSREKKERFSLILESASTNQTSMYLCASSLSTESSNQPQHFGDGTRLSIL.

The rearrangement joins TRBV27 to TRBJ2-2; 8 positions match TRBD2. V was clipped by 8 bases and J by 2 bases; unmatched bases: 10. The CDR3 has 16 amino acids. Germline V gene sequence: CDR1 MNHEY, CDR2 SMNVEV (reference sequence). The CDR3 is CASGLPGGENTGELFF. CDR3 nucleotides: TGTGCCAGCGGGCTTCCGGGGGGGGAAAACACCGGGGAGCTGTTTTTT.

The chain uses TRBV29-1 and TRBJ2-7, with 7 nucleotides matching TRBD1. The ends lost 4 bases at V and 5 bases at J; junction bases unmatched: 11. The CDR3 is 14 residues long. Germline V CDR1 and CDR2: SQVTM, ANQGSEA. CDR3 residues: CSVVRQGVPHEQYF. CDR3 coding DNA: TGCAGCGTTGTTAGACAGGGAGTTCCCCACGAGCAGTACTTC.

The genes are TRBV7-2 and TRBJ1-6; tentative D call: TRBD1 (6 bases). The V end lost 1 base, the J end lost 6 bases, and 13 bases lay between the germline ends. This CDR3 spans 16 amino acids. Per germline, CDR1 SGHTA and CDR2 FQGNSA. The chain's CDR3 is CASSLVSGAGNSPLHF. As DNA, the CDR3 is TGTGCCAGCAGCTTAGTGTCAGGGGCGGGTAATTCACCCCTCCACTTT. Full variable domain (remainder filled in from reference TRBV7-2 and TRBJ1-6): GAGVSQSPSNKVTEKGKDVELRCDPISGHTALYWYRQSLGQGLEFLIYFQGNSAPDKSGLPSDRFSAERTGGSVSTLTIQRTQQEDSAVYLCASSLVSGAGNSPLHFGNGTRLTVT.

The V call is TRBV2, the J call TRBJ2-7; 7 bases line up with TRBD1. Trimming removed 6 bases from V and 4 bases from J; junction bases left unmatched: 9. CDR1 is SNHLY and CDR2 is FYNNEI in the germline V gene. The CDR3 extends over 14 amino acids. Here the CDR3 reads CASSWDRVKYEQYF. Here the CDR3 DNA reads TGTGCCAGCAGCTGGGACAGAGTAAAATACGAGCAGTACTTC.

This rearrangement joins TRBV15 to TRBJ1-5; the D gene is possibly TRBD1 (6 bases). V gave up 5 bases and J gave up 2 bases, with 13 bases separating them. Germline V CDR1 and CDR2: LNHNV, YYDKDF (reference sequence). This CDR3 has 15 amino acids. CDR3 loop: CATSWGAGGNQPQHF. Here the CDR3 DNA reads TGTGCCACCAGCTGGGGTGCAGGGGGCAATCAGCCCCAGCATTTT.

This chain joins TRBV11-2 and TRBJ1-1, with a weak D call TRBD1 (5 bases). CDR3 length: 13 amino acids. Germline V CDR1 and CDR2: SGHAT, FQNNGV. V was trimmed by 2 bases and J by 11 bases, leaving 15 bases between them. The CDR3 sequence is CASSLQGFGRAFF. CDR3 nucleotides: TGTGCCAGCAGCTTACAGGGTTTCGGACGGGCTTTCTTT.